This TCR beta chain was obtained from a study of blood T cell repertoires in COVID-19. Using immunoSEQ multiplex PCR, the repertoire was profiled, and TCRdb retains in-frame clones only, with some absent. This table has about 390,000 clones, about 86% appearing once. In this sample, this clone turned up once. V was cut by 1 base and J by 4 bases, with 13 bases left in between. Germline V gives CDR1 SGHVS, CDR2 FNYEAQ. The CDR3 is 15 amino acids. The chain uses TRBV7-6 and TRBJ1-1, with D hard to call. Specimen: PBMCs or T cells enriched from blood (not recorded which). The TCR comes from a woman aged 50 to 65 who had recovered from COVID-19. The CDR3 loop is CASSLEAGSSTEAFF. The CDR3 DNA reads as TGTGCCAGCAGCTTAGAGGCAGGATCGAGCACTGAAGCTTTCTTT.